This T cell receptor (beta chain) was identified during a study of T-cell memory formation after mild COVID-19. The CDR3 has 15 residues. V shed 1 base, J shed 6 bases, and the junction held 7 bases outside the gene matches. Germline CDR1 is KGHSH and CDR2 is LQKENI. In TCRdb, the 5' RACE reads were re-called with MiXCR into one record per CDR3 protein. The profile shows around 320,000 distinct CDR3 sequences, roughly 21% of them singletons. This receptor was identified in a man in his late teens or twenties who had mild COVID-19 (a few samples of this study predate the infection). Cell type and time point are not known. The specimen was PBMCs or a T cell subset sorted from them (not recorded which). The rearrangement joins TRBV18 to TRBJ1-2, with TRBD1 matching over 8 bases. The CDR3, as DNA: TGTGCCAGCTCACCACTACCGGGACAGGATGATGGCTACACCTTC. Its translation is CASSPLPGQDDGYTF.